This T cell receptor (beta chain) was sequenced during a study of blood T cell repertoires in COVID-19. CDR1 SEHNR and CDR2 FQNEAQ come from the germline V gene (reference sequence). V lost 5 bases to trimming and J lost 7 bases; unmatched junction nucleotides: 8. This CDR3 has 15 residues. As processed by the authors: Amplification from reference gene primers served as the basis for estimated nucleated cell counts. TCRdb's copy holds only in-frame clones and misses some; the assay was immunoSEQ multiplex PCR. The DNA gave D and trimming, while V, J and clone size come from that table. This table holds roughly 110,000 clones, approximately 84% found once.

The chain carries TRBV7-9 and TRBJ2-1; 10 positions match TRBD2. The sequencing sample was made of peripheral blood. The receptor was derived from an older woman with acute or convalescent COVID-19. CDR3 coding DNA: TGTGCCAGCAGCGTGAGCGGGGGGGCGGAGAATGAGCAGTTCTTC. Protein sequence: CASSVSGGAENEQFF.